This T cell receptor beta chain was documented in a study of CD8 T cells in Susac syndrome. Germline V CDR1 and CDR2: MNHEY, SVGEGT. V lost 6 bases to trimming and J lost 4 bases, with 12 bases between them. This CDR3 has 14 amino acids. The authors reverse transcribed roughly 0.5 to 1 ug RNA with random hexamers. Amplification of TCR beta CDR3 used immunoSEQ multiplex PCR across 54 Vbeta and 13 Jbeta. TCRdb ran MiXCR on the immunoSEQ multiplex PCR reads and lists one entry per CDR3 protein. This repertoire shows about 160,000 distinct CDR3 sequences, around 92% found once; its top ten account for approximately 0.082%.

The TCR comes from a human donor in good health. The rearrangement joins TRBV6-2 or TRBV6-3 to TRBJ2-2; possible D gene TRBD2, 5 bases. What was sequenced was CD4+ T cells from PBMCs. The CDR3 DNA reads TGTGCCAGCAGACCCCCGGGGTCCACCGGGGAGCTGTTTTTT. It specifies CASRPPGSTGELFF.